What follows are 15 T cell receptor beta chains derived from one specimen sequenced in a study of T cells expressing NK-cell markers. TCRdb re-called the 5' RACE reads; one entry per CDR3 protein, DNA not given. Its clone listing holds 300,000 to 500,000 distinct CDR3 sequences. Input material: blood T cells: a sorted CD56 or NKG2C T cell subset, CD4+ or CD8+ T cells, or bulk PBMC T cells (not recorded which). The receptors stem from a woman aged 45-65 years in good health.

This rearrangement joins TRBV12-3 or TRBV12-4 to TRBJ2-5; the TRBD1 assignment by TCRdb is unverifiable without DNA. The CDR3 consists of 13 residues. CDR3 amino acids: CASSVPREETQYF.

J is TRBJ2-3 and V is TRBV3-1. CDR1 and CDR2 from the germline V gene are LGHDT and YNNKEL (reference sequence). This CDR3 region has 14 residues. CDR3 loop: CASSRIAGTDTQYF.

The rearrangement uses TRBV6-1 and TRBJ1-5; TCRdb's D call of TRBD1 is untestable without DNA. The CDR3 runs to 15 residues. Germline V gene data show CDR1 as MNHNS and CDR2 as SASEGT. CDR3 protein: CASSDTFGQGQPQHF.

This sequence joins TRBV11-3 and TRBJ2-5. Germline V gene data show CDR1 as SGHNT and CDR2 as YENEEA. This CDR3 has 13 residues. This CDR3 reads CASSRRWVETQYF.

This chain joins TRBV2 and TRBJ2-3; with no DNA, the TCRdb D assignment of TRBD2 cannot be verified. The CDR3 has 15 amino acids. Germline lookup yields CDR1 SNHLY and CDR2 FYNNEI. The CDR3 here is CASRSSGISTDTQYF. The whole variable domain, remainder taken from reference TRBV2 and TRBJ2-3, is EPEVTQTPSHQVTQMGQEVILRCVPISNHLYFYWYRQILGQKVEFLVSFYNNEISEKSEIFDDQFSVERPDGSNFTLKIRSTKLEDSAMYFCASRSSGISTDTQYFGPGTRLTVL.

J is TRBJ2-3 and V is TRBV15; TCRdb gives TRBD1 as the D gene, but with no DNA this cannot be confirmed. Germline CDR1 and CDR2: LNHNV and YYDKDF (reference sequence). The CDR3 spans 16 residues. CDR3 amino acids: CATSRPTGASTDTQYF.

This chain's CDR3 is CASSISLGTAYEQYF. The rearrangement links TRBV5-1 to TRBJ2-7; TCRdb indicates TRBD1, and absent DNA this call remains unverified. The germline V gene encodes CDR1 SGHRS and CDR2 YFSETQ. This CDR3 has 15 residues.

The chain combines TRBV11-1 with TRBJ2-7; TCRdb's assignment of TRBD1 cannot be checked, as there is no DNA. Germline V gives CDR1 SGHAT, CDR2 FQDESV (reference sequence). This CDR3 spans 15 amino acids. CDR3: CASSPRGGVSYEQYF.

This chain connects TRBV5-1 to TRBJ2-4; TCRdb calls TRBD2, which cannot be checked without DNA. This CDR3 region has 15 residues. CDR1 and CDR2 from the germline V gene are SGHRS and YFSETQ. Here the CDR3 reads CASSLGATRGSIQYF. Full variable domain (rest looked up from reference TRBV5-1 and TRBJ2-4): KAGVTQTPRYLIKTRGQQVTLSCSPISGHRSVSWYQQTPGQGLQFLFEYFSETQRNKGNFPGRFSGRQFSNSRSEMNVSTLELGDSALYLCASSLGATRGSIQYFGAGTRLSVL.

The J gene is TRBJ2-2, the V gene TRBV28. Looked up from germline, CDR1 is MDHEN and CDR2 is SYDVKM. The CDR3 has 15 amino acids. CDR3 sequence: CASSFWAASYGELFF.

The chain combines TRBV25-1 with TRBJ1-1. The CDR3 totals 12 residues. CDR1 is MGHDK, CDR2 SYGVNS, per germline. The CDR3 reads CASRDSNTEAFF.

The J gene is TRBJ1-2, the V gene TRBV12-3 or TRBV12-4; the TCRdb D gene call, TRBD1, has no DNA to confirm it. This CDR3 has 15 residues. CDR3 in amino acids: CASSLRGRDNYGYTF.

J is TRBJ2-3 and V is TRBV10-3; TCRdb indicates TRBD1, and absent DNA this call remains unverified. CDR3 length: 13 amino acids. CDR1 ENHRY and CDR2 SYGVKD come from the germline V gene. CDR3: CAISSSGSDTQYF.

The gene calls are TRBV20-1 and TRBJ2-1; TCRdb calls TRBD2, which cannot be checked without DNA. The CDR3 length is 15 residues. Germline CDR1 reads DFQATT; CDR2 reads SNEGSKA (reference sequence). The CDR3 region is CSARAELDSYNEQFF.

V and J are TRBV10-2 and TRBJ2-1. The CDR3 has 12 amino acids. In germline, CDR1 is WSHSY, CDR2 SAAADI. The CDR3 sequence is CASRSVHDEQFF.